This T cell receptor beta chain was documented in a study of circulating tumor DNA in untreated peripheral T-cell lymphoma. Study outcomes and limitations: Tumor-specific clonotypes: identified in 60% to 80% of patients, 85% to 90% of baseline tissues.

In regard to this clone: What it binds is not known.

The data were produced by immunoSEQ multiplex PCR, yet TCRdb's version contains in-frame clones alone and is incomplete. The sample includes about 6,600 clones, approximately 62% of them seen just once. Germline V gives CDR1 SGHNT, CDR2 YENEEA. V lost 4 bases and J lost 2, with 14 bases in between. The length of the CDR3 is 15 residues. Tumor tissue was collected at baseline, before treatment began. This receptor was obtained from a human donor with peripheral T-cell lymphoma. V is TRBV11-3 and J is TRBJ1-2; D is undetermined. The sample comprised tumor tissue. CDR3 protein: CASSWTASLNYGYTF. In DNA form, the CDR3 reads TGTGCCAGCAGCTGGACCGCTTCACTGAACTATGGCTACACCTTC.